These 27 T cell receptor beta chains share one sample of origin, sequenced in a study of blood T cell repertoires in COVID-19. Sequencing used immunoSEQ multiplex PCR; TCRdb keeps in-frame clones, though not all of them. This sample yields hundreds of thousands of clones, of which about 85% are seen a single time; roughly 3.4% belongs to the top ten. The sample consisted of peripheral blood. Every receptor here comes from a young woman with acute or convalescent COVID-19.

The chain carries TRBV6-5 and TRBJ1-3, with a possible D match to TRBD1 (5 bases). V lost 6 bases, J lost 0 bases, and 12 bases lay in between. The V gene's germline CDR1 is MNHEY and CDR2 SVGAGI. The CDR3 consists of 15 residues. The CDR3 sequence: CASSRTQVSGNTIYF. The DNA for the CDR3 is TGTGCCAGCAGCCGGACACAGGTCTCTGGAAACACCATATATTTT.

The rearrangement joins TRBV4-1 to TRBJ2-1; 8 bases agree with TRBD2. J gave up 4 bases and V 0 bases, and 8 bases lay outside the gene matches. There are 17 residues in the CDR3. The germline V gene has CDR1 MGHRA and CDR2 YSYEKL. CDR3 region: CASSQDEERERYNEQFF. The CDR3 DNA is TGCGCCAGCAGCCAAGACGAGGAGCGGGAGAGGTACAATGAGCAGTTCTTC.

The chain's CDR3 is CASSQTDTKRETQYF. CDR3 sequence (DNA): TGTGCCAGCAGTCAAACGGACACCAAAAGGGAGACCCAGTACTTC. This chain joins TRBV2 and TRBJ2-5; a possible D gene is TRBD1 (5 bases). The ends were cut back, 5 bases at V and 5 bases at J, with 18 bases in the middle. The CDR3 loop spans 15 amino acids. Per the germline V gene, CDR1 is SNHLY and CDR2 is FYNNEI.

This clone was picked up one time. The gene calls are TRBV9 and TRBJ2-1; a possible D gene is TRBD2 (6 bases). In germline, CDR1 is SGDLS, CDR2 YYNGEE. Trimming shortened V by 4 bases and J by 6 bases, and 14 bases separated the two germline ends. This CDR3 is 14 amino acids long. Here the CDR3 DNA reads TGTGCCAGCAGCCCATACTCCGGGGGCAATGAGCAGTTCTTC. This codes for CASSPYSGGNEQFF. The full variable domain, its missing parts supplied by reference TRBV9 and TRBJ2-1, is DSGVTQTPKHLITATGQRVTLRCSPRSGDLSVYWYQQSLDQGLQFLIQYYNGEERAKGNILERFSAQQFPDLHSELNLSSLELGDSALYFCASSPYSGGNEQFFGPGTRLTVL.

This chain uses TRBV5-1 with TRBJ2-1; tentatively, D is TRBD1 (7 bases). The V end lost 2 bases, the J end lost 7 bases, and 22 bases lay between the germline ends. Germline V gene data show CDR1 as SGHRS and CDR2 as YFSETQ. The CDR3 is made up of 17 amino acids. The CDR3 sequence is CASSFGAGGIRVNEQFF. The DNA of the CDR3 is TGCGCCAGCAGCTTTGGGGCAGGGGGGATTCGGGTAAATGAGCAGTTCTTC.

V usage is TRBV18 and J usage is TRBJ2-4, with a tentative D call TRBD1 (6 bases). V was shortened by 6 bases and J by 0 bases, with 12 bases between the two germline ends. The CDR3 runs 15 residues. CDR1 is KGHSH and CDR2 is LQKENI in the germline V gene. The CDR3 bases are TGTGCCAGCTCCCGGACAGAGTTAGCCAAAAACATTCAGTACTTC. Its translation is CASSRTELAKNIQYF.

V is TRBV30 and J is TRBJ1-1; a weak D match, TRBD1 (6 bases). Germline loops: CDR1 GTSNPN, CDR2 SVGIG (reference sequence). The CDR3 contains 14 residues. V lost 4 bases to trimming and J lost 0 bases, with 12 bases between them. This CDR3 is CAWNRDNMNTEAFF. The CDR3 DNA follows: TGTGCCTGGAACCGGGACAACATGAACACTGAAGCTTTCTTT.

The chain has TRBV25-1 and TRBJ1-2, with 8 bases identical to TRBD1. J gave up 4 bases and V 2 bases, and 9 bases lay outside the gene matches. The CDR3 has 16 residues. The germline V gene encodes CDR1 MGHDK and CDR2 SYGVNS. CDR3 loop: CASSEGGQGTLYGYTF. The CDR3 region has the DNA TGTGCCAGCAGTGAAGGAGGACAGGGAACTCTCTATGGCTACACCTTC.

The V and J genes are TRBV6-5 and TRBJ2-1, with no clear D. This CDR3 comprises 15 residues. V was trimmed by 2 bases and J by 4 bases, leaving 12 bases between them. Germline-derived CDR1 and CDR2 are MNHEY and SVGAGI. CDR3 in DNA: TGTGCCAGCAGTTACGTCGCTAAACGGTACAATGAGCAGTTCTTC. Protein product: CASSYVAKRYNEQFF.

The chain couples TRBV20-1 to TRBJ2-1; 7 nucleotides match TRBD2. This CDR3 contains 15 residues. V dropped 3 bases and J dropped 4; count of bases not matched to a gene: 9. The germline V gene encodes CDR1 DFQATT and CDR2 SNEGSKA (reference sequence). The CDR3, as DNA: TGCAGTGCTAGTCAGCCTAGCGGTAATTACAATGAGCAGTTCTTC. It yields the protein CSASQPSGNYNEQFF.

The chain couples TRBV10-2 to TRBJ2-7, with D hard to call. This CDR3 is built from 11 residues. V lost 3 bases and J lost 6, with 6 bases in between. Germline CDR1 is WSHSY and CDR2 is SAAADI. The CDR3 coding sequence is TGCGCCAGCAGTGATTCCCGCGAGCAGTACTTC. Translating it yields CASSDSREQYF.

The chain employs TRBV3-1 (or the pseudogene TRBV3-2) and TRBJ1-2, with TRBD1 matching over 7 bases. Germline-derived CDR1 and CDR2 are LGHDT and YNNKEL (reference sequence). The CDR3 loop spans 14 amino acids. Trimming took 2 bases from V and 10 from J; bases not matched to a gene: 10. The CDR3 sequence: CASSQNWDSRVYTF. The CDR3 nucleotides read TGTGCCAGCAGCCAAAATTGGGACAGCCGAGTCTACACCTTC.

The chain is built from TRBV5-1 and TRBJ2-6; 7 nucleotides line up with TRBD1. Germline assignment: CDR1 SGHRS and CDR2 YFSETQ. This CDR3 is 18 amino acids long. V dropped 1 base and J dropped 4; count of bases not matched to a gene: 11. CDR3 nucleotide sequence: TGCGCCAGCAGCTTGAAGGCGGACAGGCCCCTCGGGGCCAACGTCCTGACTTTC. The encoded protein is CASSLKADRPLGANVLTF. Full variable domain (missing parts from reference TRBV5-1 and TRBJ2-6): KAGVTQTPRYLIKTRGQQVTLSCSPISGHRSVSWYQQTPGQGLQFLFEYFSETQRNKGNFPGRFSGRQFSNSRSEMNVSTLELGDSALYLCASSLKADRPLGANVLTFGAGSRLTVL.

V usage is TRBV28 and J usage is TRBJ2-5, with D possibly being TRBD1 (6 bases). The CDR3 loop spans 15 amino acids. V dropped 4 bases and J dropped 4 bases, with 16 bases sitting between them. Germline V CDR1 and CDR2: MDHEN, SYDVKM. The CDR3 nucleotides read TGTGCCAGCAGTTCACAGGGCGATAGGGGAGAGACCCAGTACTTC. Encoded protein: CASSSQGDRGETQYF.

This clone was seen just once. J is TRBJ1-1 and V is TRBV28, with TRBD1 matching 8 bases. The germline V gene encodes CDR1 MDHEN and CDR2 SYDVKM. Germline trimming cut 8 bases from V and 1 base from J; bases unmatched to any gene: 9. The CDR3 length is 15 residues. The CDR3 DNA reads as TGTGCCAGCTCCCGAGGGGGGACAGGGAACACTGAAGCTTTCTTT. Translated: CASSRGGTGNTEAFF.

This clone showed up just a few times. The CDR3 nucleotides read TGTGCCAGCAGCCTCAAGGACAGGGAGAGTTTGTCTTTCTTT. This gives the protein CASSLKDRESLSFF. The chain couples TRBV5-6 to TRBJ1-1, with 8 bases matching TRBD1. After removal of 4 bases from V and 12 bases from J, the junction contained 14 bases not matched to a gene. Germline CDR1 SGHDT, CDR2 YYEEEE. The CDR3 spans 14 residues.

This chain connects TRBV5-4 to TRBJ1-2, with a weak D call TRBD1 (5 bases). This CDR3 contains 14 residues. Trimming left V 6 bases short and J 3 bases short, with 15 bases between. Germline CDR1 and CDR2: SGHNT and YYREEE (reference sequence). The chain's CDR3 is CASTTRGGYYGYTF. CDR3 bases: TGTGCCAGCACCACAAGGGGTGGGTACTATGGCTACACCTTC.

V usage is TRBV7-9 and J usage is TRBJ1-5; 11 bases are shared with TRBD1. The CDR3 loop spans 16 amino acids. CDR1 and CDR2 (germline): SEHNR, FQNEAQ (reference sequence). Unmatched junction bases numbered 7, after V lost 5 bases and J lost 4 bases. The CDR3 DNA reads as TGTGCCAGCAGCCCAGGACAGGGGGCGCGGAATCAGCCCCAGCATTTT. It is translated as CASSPGQGARNQPQHF.

The V gene is TRBV9, the J gene TRBJ1-1, with D perhaps matching TRBD1 (5 bases). V lost 0 bases and J 0 bases, leaving 15 bases between the germline ends. There are 17 residues in the CDR3. CDR1 and CDR2 (germline): SGDLS, YYNGEE. The CDR3 region is CASSVDVAGPMNTEAFF. The CDR3 nucleotides read TGTGCCAGCAGCGTAGATGTTGCAGGGCCTATGAACACTGAAGCTTTCTTT.

V is TRBV19 and J is TRBJ1-1; D not resolved. The length of the CDR3 is 14 residues. Germline CDR1 reads LNHDA; CDR2 reads SQIVND (reference sequence). Trimming took off 2 bases at V and 0 bases at J, with 7 bases between the two ends. The DNA for the CDR3 is TGTGCCAGTAGTATATTTTCAGTGAACACTGAAGCTTTCTTT. Translating gives CASSIFSVNTEAFF.

The J gene is TRBJ2-5, the V gene TRBV7-9; 9 nucleotides match TRBD2. Germline V gene sequence: CDR1 SEHNR, CDR2 FQNEAQ (reference sequence). The CDR3 covers 16 residues. The trim removed 5 bases at V and 1 base at J, leaving 8 bases unmatched. CDR3 bases: TGTGCCAGCAGCCGGGGGGCTAGCGGGATCCAAGAGACCCAGTACTTC. It specifies CASSRGASGIQETQYF.

The gene calls are TRBV30 and TRBJ1-6, with D possibly TRBD1 on 6 matching bases. The length of the CDR3 is 14 residues. Germline V CDR1 and CDR2: GTSNPN, SVGIG (reference sequence). The V end lost 2 bases, the J end lost 4 bases, and 9 bases lay between the germline ends. The CDR3 nucleotides are TGTGCCTGGAGTCTGGACAGATATAATTCACCCCTCCACTTT. This sequence encodes CAWSLDRYNSPLHF.

The chain links TRBV19 to TRBJ2-3; D is perhaps TRBD2 (6 bases). The CDR3 length is 15 residues. Germline CDR1 is LNHDA and CDR2 is SQIVND (reference sequence). V was shortened by 4 bases and J by 2 bases, with 13 bases between the two germline ends. The CDR3: CASSRQSGVTDTQYF. CDR3 sequence (DNA): TGTGCCAGTAGTAGACAGTCGGGAGTCACAGATACGCAGTATTTT.

This clone was detected a few times. This chain uses TRBV14 with TRBJ1-6, with D unresolved. The CDR3 covers 14 residues. Germline loops: CDR1 SGHDN, CDR2 FVKESK. Deletions cut 2 bases from V and 9 bases from J, with 11 bases between. CDR3 in DNA: TGTGCCAGCAGCCAAACGGTTTATGGTTCACCCCTCCACTTT. Its translation is CASSQTVYGSPLHF.

The chain couples TRBV6-5 to TRBJ2-3, with 9 bases matching TRBD2. Germline V gene lookup returns CDR1 MNHEY and CDR2 SVGAGI. This CDR3 has 14 residues. With 9 bases clipped from V and 5 bases from J, the junction kept 9 bases outside the gene matches. The CDR3 sequence is CASQVAGAIDTQYF. Here the CDR3 DNA reads TGTGCCAGTCAAGTAGCGGGAGCGATAGATACGCAGTATTTT.

The chain has TRBV28 and TRBJ2-1, with a weak D call TRBD2 (5 bases). The CDR3 is 14 residues long. Germline assignment: CDR1 MDHEN and CDR2 SYDVKM. Deletions cut 7 bases from V and 2 bases from J, with 12 bases between. The CDR3 region has the DNA TGTGCCAGCATCACCGCCGGGGCCTACAATGAGCAGTTCTTC. Its translation is CASITAGAYNEQFF.

This chain links TRBV4-1 with TRBJ1-4; 8 nucleotides match TRBD1. V lost 0 bases and J lost 8; bases outside the gene matches: 8. The germline CDR1 and CDR2 sequences are MGHRA and YSYEKL. The CDR3 is 16 residues long. The CDR3 coding sequence is TGCGCCAGCAGCCAAGATAGCTTGGCAGGGGGCGAAAAACTGTTTTTT. This translates into CASSQDSLAGGEKLFF.